The 3 T cell receptor beta chains listed next were all sequenced from one sample in a study of control samples from healthy donors and cancer patients. TCRdb keeps only in-frame clones here, not all; method: immunoSEQ multiplex PCR. The data show about 170,000 clones, with 90% to 95% seen just once and about 1.6% held by the top ten. The sample consisted of blood. Every receptor here comes from a woman younger than 45 in good health.

The chain joins TRBV6-1 to TRBJ2-3; the D gene could be TRBD1 or TRBD2 (5 bases each). The V and J ends lost 2 bases and 0 bases respectively, with 12 bases between them. The germline V gene encodes CDR1 MNHNS and CDR2 SASEGT. The CDR3 runs 16 residues. CDR3: CASSESWGGSTDTQYF. The DNA for the CDR3 is TGTGCCAGCAGTGAATCCTGGGGCGGGAGCACAGATACGCAGTATTTT.

The genes are TRBV7-3 and TRBJ2-7; TRBD1 agrees at 7 bases. CDR1 SGHTA and CDR2 FQGTGA come from the germline V gene. V was pared by 1 base and J by 6 bases, with 0 bases of the junction left unmatched. The length of the CDR3 is 12 residues. CDR3 sequence reads: CASSLRQGEQYF. In nucleotides, the CDR3 is TGTGCCAGCAGCTTAAGACAGGGCGAGCAGTACTTC.

In this sample, this clone turned up once. The rearrangement joins TRBV5-1 to TRBJ2-6, with 7 positions matching TRBD1. The V gene's germline CDR1 is SGHRS and CDR2 YFSETQ. The CDR3 totals 17 residues. V lost 4 bases to trimming and J lost 0 bases; unmatched junction nucleotides: 7. As DNA, the CDR3 is TGCGCCAGCAGCCCGTCCCGGGACAGCTCTGGGGCCAACGTCCTGACTTTC. It translates to CASSPSRDSSGANVLTF. The full variable domain, rest sourced from reference TRBV5-1 and TRBJ2-6, is KAGVTQTPRYLIKTRGQQVTLSCSPISGHRSVSWYQQTPGQGLQFLFEYFSETQRNKGNFPGRFSGRQFSNSRSEMNVSTLELGDSALYLCASSPSRDSSGANVLTFGAGSRLTVL.